This TCR beta chain was recorded in a study of blood T cell repertoires in COVID-19. Trimming removed 6 bases from V and 4 bases from J, with 15 bases in between. Germline loops: CDR1 SEHNR, CDR2 FQNEAQ (reference sequence). CDR3 size: 14 residues. Data came from immunoSEQ multiplex PCR; TCRdb stores just in-frame clones and leaves some out. The data hold 160,000 or so clones, with approximately 84% observed a single time. Living in about two dozen US areas, the participants were between 18 and 89 years of age. This chain uses TRBV7-9 with TRBJ2-5; D unresolved. Material for sequencing was PBMCs or T cells enriched from blood (not recorded which). The sequence derives from a woman between 35 and 50 years old with acute COVID-19. CDR3 loop: CASRRGSVVETQYF. In nucleotides, the CDR3 is TGTGCCAGCAGACGAGGCTCGGTAGTAGAGACCCAGTACTTC.